Detailed here is one T cell receptor beta chain. Its antigen is not known. TCRdb's table, derived via immunoSEQ multiplex PCR, lists solely in-frame clones and lacks some. The sample contains 25,000 to 35,000 clones, 86% of which appear only once. This entry comes from a study of OX40 agonist ivuxolimab in advanced cancers. Overall study context: Ivuxolimab, an agonist antibody against OX40 (CD134), was given to patients. Overall study findings and caveats: Which antigen the expanded peripheral T cells recognized is unknown. Among the nonresponders, some also had low normalized T-cell clonal expansion.

Germline CDR1 SGHDT, CDR2 YYEEEE. Trimming removed 5 bases from V and 4 bases from J; junction bases left unmatched: 15. CDR3 size: 17 residues. Peripheral blood came from all dose cohorts at three timepoints. The gene calls are TRBV5-6 and TRBJ1-5; 7 positions match TRBD1. The sample consisted of CD4+ or CD8+ T cells sorted from blood, taken in a trial of the OX40 agonist ivuxolimab. This receptor was identified in an adult with an advanced solid tumor such as melanoma, head and neck, liver or kidney cancer. CDR3 amino acids: CASRRLGGDRDNQPQHF. The CDR3, as DNA: TGTGCCAGCAGACGATTGGGCGGAGACAGGGATAATCAGCCCCAGCATTTT.